The 28 T cell receptor beta chains in this list originate from one sample, sequenced in a study of blood T cell repertoires in COVID-19. The repertoire was sequenced with immunoSEQ multiplex PCR; TCRdb's copy has only in-frame clones and lacks some. This table has more than 150,000 clones, about 87% appearing once. Sequencing input: peripheral blood. These TCRs come from a man between 35 and 55 years old with active or convalescent COVID-19.

Only one count was recorded for this clone. The chain uses TRBV7-8 and TRBJ2-5, with a possible D match to TRBD1 (6 bases). Germline V gene data show CDR1 as SGHVS and CDR2 as FQNEAQ. The CDR3 is 15 residues long. Between the trimmed V and J ends, which lost 3 bases and 5 bases, there was a span of 16 bases. CDR3 nucleotides: TGTGCCAGCAGCTTCCTCCGGGACATTGGGGAGACCCAGTACTTC. The encoded protein is CASSFLRDIGETQYF.

This chain connects TRBV19 to TRBJ1-5; weak D call: TRBD1 (6 bases). Germline V gene data show CDR1 as LNHDA and CDR2 as SQIVND (reference sequence). The CDR3 loop spans 15 amino acids. V was pared by 7 bases and J by 5 bases, with 18 bases between. The CDR3: CASTPGDTYHQPQHF. The CDR3 DNA sequence: TGTGCCAGTACCCCTGGGGACACATATCATCAGCCCCAGCATTTT.

This rearrangement joins TRBV9 to TRBJ2-2, with 8 bases that match TRBD1. CDR3 size: 17 residues. CDR1 and CDR2 (germline): SGDLS, YYNGEE. Germline trimming cut 3 bases from V and 2 bases from J; bases unmatched to any gene: 9. CDR3 amino acids: CASSAGRGQGNTGELFF. The CDR3 coding sequence is TGTGCCAGCAGCGCAGGGCGAGGACAGGGAAACACCGGGGAGCTGTTTTTT.

The J gene is TRBJ2-3, the V gene TRBV25-1; D gene uncertain. The CDR3 is 16 residues long. The germline V gene encodes CDR1 MGHDK and CDR2 SYGVNS. Trimming cost V 3 bases and J 4 bases, with 17 bases left between them. The CDR3 DNA reads as TGTGCCAGCAGTGATTCAAGTCGACGGAGTCCAGATACGCAGTATTTT. The encoded protein is CASSDSSRRSPDTQYF.

The V gene is TRBV28, the J gene TRBJ1-5; D is unresolved. This CDR3 comprises 16 residues. V was pared by 7 bases and J by 0 bases, with 16 bases between. The germline V gene encodes CDR1 MDHEN and CDR2 SYDVKM. The CDR3 is CASTLRILYSNQPQHF. CDR3 bases: TGTGCCAGCACCCTCAGGATACTTTATAGCAATCAGCCCCAGCATTTT.

The chain recombines TRBV7-2 with TRBJ2-1; D might be TRBD1 (5 bases). CDR1 and CDR2 (germline): SGHTA, FQGNSA. The CDR3 is 15 amino acids. Trimming cost V 5 bases and J 6 bases, with 17 bases left between them. CDR3 coding DNA: TGTGCCAGCAGCCCCGACGGTCAGGGTAGCAATGAGCAGTTCTTC. Its protein product is CASSPDGQGSNEQFF.

This chain uses TRBV11-2 with TRBJ2-2; D is possibly TRBD1 (7 bases). CDR1 SGHAT and CDR2 FQNNGV come from the germline V gene. The CDR3 covers 15 residues. V gave up 5 bases and J gave up 8 bases, with 18 bases separating them. The CDR3 coding sequence is TGTGCCAGCAGCCCTCCGTTCAGGGGGAGGGGGGAGCTGTTTTTT. Translating gives CASSPPFRGRGELFF.

The chain joins TRBV10-3 to TRBJ1-6; no definite D call. V shed 4 bases and J shed 0 bases, with 13 bases lying between them. Per the germline V gene, CDR1 is ENHRY and CDR2 is SYGVKD. The CDR3 contains 17 residues. CDR3: CAISARTGSSYNSPLHF. The CDR3 DNA follows: TGTGCCATCAGTGCAAGGACGGGGAGCTCCTATAATTCACCCCTCCACTTT.

This clone appeared a single time. The genes are TRBV7-8 and TRBJ1-2, with a tentative D call TRBD1 (6 bases). V was pared by 2 bases and J by 1 base, with 17 bases between. The CDR3 consists of 17 residues. Germline loops: CDR1 SGHVS, CDR2 FQNEAQ. CDR3 protein: CASSLFPRGQINYGYTF. DNA of the CDR3: TGTGCCAGCAGCTTATTTCCCCGTGGACAGATTAACTATGGCTACACCTTC.

The chain links TRBV5-1 to TRBJ1-2, with TRBD1 matching over 9 bases. CDR3 length: 14 residues. V shed 3 bases, J shed 7 bases, and the junction held 7 bases outside the gene matches. Germline values: CDR1 SGHRS, CDR2 YFSETQ. CDR3 DNA sequence: TGCGCCAGCAGCTCACAGGGGGCGCAGAGTGGCTACACCTTC. Translation gives CASSSQGAQSGYTF.

V is TRBV7-9 and J is TRBJ2-1; D perhaps matches TRBD2 (6 bases). Germline V gives CDR1 SEHNR, CDR2 FQNEAQ (reference sequence). The germline V and J ends were trimmed by 0 bases and 8 bases, with 8 bases remaining between them. This CDR3 contains 13 residues. The CDR3 DNA is TGTGCCAGCAGCTTAGCGCGGGGCGATGAGCAGTTCTTC. As protein: CASSLARGDEQFF.

The rearrangement uses TRBV7-9 and TRBJ1-2; D is undetermined. Trimming cost V 5 bases and J 7 bases, with 17 bases left between them. In germline, CDR1 is SEHNR, CDR2 FQNEAQ (reference sequence). The CDR3 is 14 residues long. For the CDR3, the DNA is TGTGCCAGCAGCCTCTCCGCCAGAGGGAGTGGCTACACCTTC. Amino acids: CASSLSARGSGYTF.

This clone was found once. DNA of the CDR3: TGTGCCAGCCAGGGTGGATATTCACCCCTCCACTTT. This gives the protein CASQGGYSPLHF. The chain has TRBV19 and TRBJ1-6; tentatively, D is TRBD1 (5 bases). Trimming removed 9 bases from V and 8 bases from J, with 11 bases in between. CDR1 and CDR2 (germline): LNHDA, SQIVND (reference sequence). This CDR3 is 12 amino acids long.

The CDR3: CASRSGGNSPLHF. The CDR3 region has the DNA TGTGCCAGCCGGTCGGGGGGTAATTCACCCCTCCACTTT. V gene TRBV6-5 combines with J gene TRBJ1-6; D might be TRBD1 (5 bases). Germline CDR1 MNHEY, CDR2 SVGAGI. V shed 8 bases and J shed 6 bases, with 11 bases lying between them. The CDR3 is made up of 13 amino acids.

This chain joins TRBV30 and TRBJ2-7, with D tentatively TRBD2 (6 bases). With 0 bases removed from V and 0 bases from J, the gap between germline ends came to 9 bases. The CDR3 extends over 14 amino acids. Germline-derived CDR1 and CDR2 are GTSNPN and SVGIG (reference sequence). In nucleotides, the CDR3 is TGTGCCTGGAGTGTACTGGGACTCTCCTACGAGCAGTACTTC. Its protein product is CAWSVLGLSYEQYF.

A remark on this clone: At the DNA level, this CDR3 is encoded by other sequences in the same sample as well. The rearrangement joins TRBV7-9 to TRBJ1-4; TRBD1 aligns across 9 bases. Per the germline V gene, CDR1 is SEHNR and CDR2 is FQNEAQ (reference sequence). The CDR3 has 18 amino acids. The junction had 10 bases not matched to a gene; V was cut back by 5 bases and J by 0 bases. The CDR3 DNA reads as TGTGCCAGCAGCGCTCTACCGGGACAGGGTGCAACTAATGAAAAACTGTTTTTT. It specifies CASSALPGQGATNEKLFF.

The chain joins TRBV30 to TRBJ1-2; D remains ambiguous. The CDR3 contains 11 residues. The ends were cut back, 2 bases at V and 4 bases at J, with 5 bases in the middle. Germline V gene sequence: CDR1 GTSNPN, CDR2 SVGIG (reference sequence). Here the CDR3 DNA reads TGTGCCTGGAGTCCTACCTATGGCTACACCTTC. Protein: CAWSPTYGYTF.

The chain couples TRBV5-5 to TRBJ2-7; D gene unclear. Deletions cut 0 bases from V and 5 bases from J, with 9 bases between. The germline CDR1 and CDR2 sequences are SGHKS and YYEKEE (reference sequence). The CDR3 consists of 13 residues. In DNA, the CDR3 is TGTGCCAGCAGCTTGGAAAACTCGGACGAGCAGTACTTC. This codes for CASSLENSDEQYF.

The rearrangement uses TRBV28 and TRBJ1-2; tentative D call: TRBD1 (6 bases). Germline CDR1 and CDR2: MDHEN and SYDVKM. The V and J ends lost 4 bases and 8 bases respectively, with 20 bases between them. This CDR3 is 15 amino acids long. The CDR3 is CASSSQQGRSGGYTF. The CDR3 DNA is TGTGCCAGCAGTTCACAACAGGGACGATCTGGGGGCTACACCTTC.

The chain uses TRBV6-6 and TRBJ1-6; 7 bases match TRBD1. This CDR3 contains 14 residues. Germline V gives CDR1 MNHNY, CDR2 SVGAGI (reference sequence). V dropped 6 bases and J dropped 8; count of bases not matched to a gene: 7. This CDR3 reads CASSWDSWDSPLHF. The CDR3 DNA is TGTGCCAGCAGCTGGGACAGTTGGGATTCACCCCTCCACTTT.

J is TRBJ1-5 and V is TRBV19, with 9 bases matching TRBD1. The germline CDR1 and CDR2 sequences are LNHDA and SQIVND (reference sequence). The CDR3 length is 15 residues. J lost 3 bases, V lost 5 bases, and 5 bases had no gene match. DNA of the CDR3: TGTGCCAGTAGTCCGGGACAGGGAATCAATCAGCCCCAGCATTTT. Translating it yields CASSPGQGINQPQHF.

This clone was counted once. The chain joins TRBV11-2 to TRBJ2-2, with no clear D. The CDR3 totals 12 residues. Trimming took off 4 bases at V and 10 bases at J, with 10 bases between the two ends. CDR1 is SGHAT, CDR2 FQNNGV, per germline. CDR3 sequence: CASSSGLSELFF. The CDR3 DNA is TGTGCCAGCAGCTCCGGTCTGTCGGAGCTGTTTTTT.

The chain recombines TRBV7-9 with TRBJ1-4, with a tentative D call TRBD1 (6 bases). The length of the CDR3 is 14 residues. The germline V gene has CDR1 SEHNR and CDR2 FQNEAQ (reference sequence). The ends were cut back, 1 base at V and 3 bases at J, with 6 bases in the middle. The CDR3 DNA reads TGTGCCAGCAGCTTAGACAGGGCTAATGAAAAACTGTTTTTT. Amino acid sequence: CASSLDRANEKLFF.

The chain recombines TRBV3-1 (or the pseudogene TRBV3-2) with TRBJ2-5, with 11 bases matching TRBD2. The CDR3 is 16 amino acids. V dropped 4 bases and J dropped 5; count of bases not matched to a gene: 9. Germline CDR1 LGHDT, CDR2 YNNKEL (reference sequence). CDR3: CASSRVSGGGIETQYF. The CDR3 nucleotides read TGTGCCAGCAGCCGAGTTAGCGGGGGGGGTATTGAGACCCAGTACTTC.

The V call is TRBV19, the J call TRBJ1-6; D might be TRBD1 (5 bases). This CDR3 has 13 residues. Germline lookup yields CDR1 LNHDA and CDR2 SQIVND (reference sequence). The ends were cut back, 6 bases at V and 10 bases at J, with 13 bases in the middle. The CDR3 DNA follows: TGTGCCAGTAGGGCCCAGGGAGGATCACCCCTCCACTTT. This encodes CASRAQGGSPLHF.

As for this clone: At one boundary the junction diverges from the germline segment, which might be a read error. The J gene is TRBJ2-3, the V gene TRBV6-6; TRBD1 aligns across 9 bases. The CDR3 has 15 residues. In germline, CDR1 is MNHNY, CDR2 SVGAGI (reference sequence). CDR3: CASSTTGGSADTQYF. In nucleotides, the CDR3 is TGTGCCAGCAGTACCACAGGGGGCAGCGCAGATACTCAGTATTTT.

The chain is built from TRBV6-2 or TRBV6-3 and TRBJ2-6; 7 nucleotides agree with TRBD1. Germline CDR1 MNHEY, CDR2 SVGEGT. This CDR3 spans 18 amino acids. The trim removed 5 bases at V and 0 bases at J, leaving 10 bases unmatched. DNA for the CDR3: TGTGCCAGCAGTCCGCGAGGGGGCGCGGTCTCTGGGGCCAACGTCCTGACTTTC. Its protein is CASSPRGGAVSGANVLTF.

CDR3 sequence (DNA): TGTGCCACCAGCGGGGGACAGGGGGACAATCAGCCCCAGCATTTT. Its translation: CATSGGQGDNQPQHF. The chain couples TRBV15 to TRBJ1-5, with 11 nucleotides matching TRBD1. Germline V gene lookup returns CDR1 LNHNV and CDR2 YYDKDF (reference sequence). The CDR3 contains 15 residues. V lost 5 bases to trimming and J lost 3 bases; unmatched junction nucleotides: 3.